This record looks at one T cell receptor (beta chain) sequence and its context. This clonotype was counted ten times or more. Its antigen is not yet known. Base quality data are lacking; no much larger clone is found one base away. In the ophthalmopathy patients, disease was moderately to severely active, with a Clinical Activity Score of 3 or more, a NOSPECS grade of 4 or more, and a duration of less than 3 months. Exclusion was applied to patients with uncontrolled infections, other autoimmune diseases, pregnancy or lactation. Diagnoses were established on the basis of clinical symptoms, serum thyroxine and TRAb, thyroid ultrasound, and orbital computed tomography. Ficoll-Paque density gradient centrifugation was used to isolate PBMCs from around 9.1 ml of fresh peripheral blood. Trizol reagent was used to extract total RNA, and RNA quality was then checked on an Agilent 2100 Bioanalyzer. Amplification of TCR beta CDR3 regions was carried out from RNA transcripts. A first-round RT-PCR of the TCR CDR3 used the HTBI primer set with the Qiagen OneStep RT-PCR kit. Libraries were constructed in a second round of multiplex PCR, after which size selection and purification were performed. Sequencing of the libraries was done on an Illumina HiSeq2000 using paired-end 100 bp reads. Per the source publication's procedure: SOAPnuke was used to process the raw data, throwing out any read that contained adapters or uncalled bases, had a mean Phred below 15, or lacked an exact constant-primer or identifier match. High-quality paired reads were merged using COPE v1.2.5, and each unique nucleotide sequence was defined as a clonotype. MiTCR v1.1 was used to align the clonotypes against IMGT TRBV, TRBD and TRBJ reference segments. Analysis was restricted to V-J combinations with a frequency above 0.0001, which covered 99% to 99.2% of repertoires. The TCS score was defined as the ratio of F50 (clonal expansion) to E x V (chaos), calculated using BLOSUM62-based TCRdist between CDR3 peptides within each V-J. Welch's t-statistics and random forest reduced 500 to 650 V-J features to about 12, which were used in a naive Bayes classifier (R e1071). TCRdb reprocessed the public reads (quality trimming at Q25 with fastp, clone calling with MiXCR) and kept in-frame beta chains. Here each entry gathers all rows of one CDR3 protein and keeps the most common genes and DNA. The V and J calls and clone size are TCRdb's, not the authors'. For this sample there are fewer than 500,000 distinct CDR3 sequences; 14% appear just once. The ten biggest clones cover around 19% of the sample.

The data belong to a study of T cells in Graves' hyperthyroidism and ophthalmopathy (dated by TCRdb to about 2019). A note on the overall study: Peripheral blood samples were taken at the time of initial diagnosis, prior to any treatment. A discovery cohort of about a hundred patients, fewer than 50 with Graves' ophthalmopathy and approximately 57 with stable Graves' hyperthyroidism, was used to find distinguishing TCR V-J signatures. Prospective prediction of ophthalmopathy was tested in an independent validation cohort consisting of about 19 hyperthyroidism patients and some 16 patients who later progressed to ophthalmopathy. The 85 to 100 discovery patients were randomly split 7:3 into training and test sets. In addition, the study compared T-cell repertoires in thyroid tissue and in blood from several Graves' hyperthyroidism patients. After blood sampling, hyperthyroidism patients were treated with methimazole at a starting dose of 30 mg daily, and ophthalmopathy patients were treated with high-dose intravenous methylprednisolone. The paper reports TCR Vbeta CDR3 sequencing of approximately 130 peripheral blood samples: around 45 ophthalmopathy, under 85 hyperthyroidism and around 17 progressor patients.

The germline V gene (reference sequence) supplies CDR1 LGHDT and CDR2 YNNKEL. The CDR3, cysteine through phenylalanine, is 16 amino acids long. Kept here is only the CDR3 DNA, which spans 48 bases and is read in frame from base 1. Trimming takes 1 base off V and 5 bases off J; junction bases not matched to a gene: 5. Summary of the overall study and its limitations: No statistical method was used to set the sample size in advance, and investigators knew the group allocation. A 13 V-J signature model separated ophthalmopathy from stable hyperthyroidism, with approximately 86% sensitivity and roughly 81% specificity in cross-validation and 80%/75% in testing. In validation, the model predicted progression to ophthalmopathy with about 71% sensitivity and 72.22% specificity, a median of around 6.6 months before onset. Most expanded thyroid clonotypes (frequency above 0.001) were also found in blood, which suggests that blood repertoires may mirror thyroid immune responses.

The sample comprised blood. The receptor comes from a woman aged 30 to 39 with Graves' ophthalmopathy. The rearranged segments are TRBV3-1 and TRBJ2-3, and 11 bases in between align with TRBD2. The CDR3 region: CASSQVVAGGLDTQYF. The nucleotides are TGTGCCAGCAGCCAAGTTGTAGCGGGGGGGCTAGATACGCAGTATTTT.